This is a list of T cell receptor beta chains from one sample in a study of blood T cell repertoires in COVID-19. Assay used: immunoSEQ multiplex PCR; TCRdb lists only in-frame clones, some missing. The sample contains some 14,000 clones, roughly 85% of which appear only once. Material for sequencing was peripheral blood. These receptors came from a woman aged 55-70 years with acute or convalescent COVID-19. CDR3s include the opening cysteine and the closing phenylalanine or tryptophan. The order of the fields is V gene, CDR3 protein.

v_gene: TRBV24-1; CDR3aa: CATLGQVGEAFF
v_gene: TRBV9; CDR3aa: CASSVADRLHEQFF
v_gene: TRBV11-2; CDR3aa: CASGMGSSYNEQFF
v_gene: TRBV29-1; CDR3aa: CSGEADRYNEQFF
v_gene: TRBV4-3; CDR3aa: CASSQPTDKFGELFF
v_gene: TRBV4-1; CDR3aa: CASSLLPAGASGYNEQFF
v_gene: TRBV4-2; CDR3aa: CASSPVSQGSGGYTF
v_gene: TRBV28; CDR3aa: CASSFLRDKTEAFF
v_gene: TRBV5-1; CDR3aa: CASSLDSGSRGEQYF
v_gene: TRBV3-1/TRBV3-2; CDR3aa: CASSLSGVSTDTQYF
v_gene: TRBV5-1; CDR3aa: CASSLLEINEQFF
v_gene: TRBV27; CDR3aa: CASRYRGLNNSPLHF
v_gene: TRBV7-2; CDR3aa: CASSSGGAPGELFF
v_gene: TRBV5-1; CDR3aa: CASSLAAGRNTEAFF
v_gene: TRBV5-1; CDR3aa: CASSPWSGNYEQYF
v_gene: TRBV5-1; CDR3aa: CASSSPLGGAYSYEQYF
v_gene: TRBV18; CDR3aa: CASSPSSYPRNEQFF
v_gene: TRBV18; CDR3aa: CASSSVAGSQETQYF
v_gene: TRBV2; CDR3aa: CASSERTVLSGANVLTF
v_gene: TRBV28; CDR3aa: CASSSRWGPTANYGYTF
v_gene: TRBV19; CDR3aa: CASSIEFLNSNQPQHF
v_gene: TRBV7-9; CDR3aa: CASSLTFWERELANEKLFF
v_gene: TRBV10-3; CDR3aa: CAIRTRDRESSGANVLTF